This record looks at one T cell receptor beta chain sequence and its context. Generated by immunoSEQ multiplex PCR, the TCRdb table keeps only in-frame clones and is missing some. The sample has more than 35,000 clones, 90% seen once; the top ten hold around 5%. This specimen belongs to a study of blood T cell repertoires in COVID-19. This receptor was obtained from a human donor in a cohort sampled during active COVID-19. Sequenced input: peripheral blood.

CDR3 bases: TGTGCCAGCAGCTTAGCCGGGAGGACCTACAATGAGCAGTTCTTC. It translates to CASSLAGRTYNEQFF. V is TRBV11-2 and J is TRBJ2-1; the match to TRBD2 covers 7 bases. V trimming: 1 base; J trimming: 2 bases; junction bases outside the gene matches: 2. Germline assignment: CDR1 SGHAT and CDR2 FQNNGV. The CDR3 sequence is 15 residues long.